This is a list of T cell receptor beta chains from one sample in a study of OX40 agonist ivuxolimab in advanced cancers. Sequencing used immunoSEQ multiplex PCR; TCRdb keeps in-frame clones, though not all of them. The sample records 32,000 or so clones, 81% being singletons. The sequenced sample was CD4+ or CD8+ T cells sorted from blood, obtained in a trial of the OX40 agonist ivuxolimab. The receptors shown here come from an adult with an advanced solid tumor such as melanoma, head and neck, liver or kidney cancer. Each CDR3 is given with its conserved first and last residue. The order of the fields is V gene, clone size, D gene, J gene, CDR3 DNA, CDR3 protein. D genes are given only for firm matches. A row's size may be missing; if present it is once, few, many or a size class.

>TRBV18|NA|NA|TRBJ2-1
TGTGCCAGCTCACCACCCGCAGGGCACGAGCAGTTCTTC
CASSPPAGHEQFF
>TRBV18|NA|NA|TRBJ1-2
TGTGCCAGCTCACCACCGGGACGGATTAACTATGGCTACACCTTC
CASSPPGRINYGYTF
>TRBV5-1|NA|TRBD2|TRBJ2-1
TGCGCCAGCCAAGGACTAGCGCTGAATGAGCAGTTCTTC
CASQGLALNEQFF
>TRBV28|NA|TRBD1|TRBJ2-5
TGTGCCAGCAGCAGGAGGGACAGGCAAGAGACCCAGTACTTC
CASSRRDRQETQYF
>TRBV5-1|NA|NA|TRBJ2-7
TGCGCCAGCAGCTTTGGGGGGACCTACGAGCAGTACTTC
CASSFGGTYEQYF
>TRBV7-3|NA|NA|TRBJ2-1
TGTGCCAGCAGCTTAATGGTATACAATGAGCAGTTCTTC
CASSLMVYNEQFF
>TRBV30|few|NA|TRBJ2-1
TGTGCCTGGAGTGTAAGTCAGAATGAGCAGTTCTTC
CAWSVSQNEQFF
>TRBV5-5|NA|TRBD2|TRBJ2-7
TGTGCCAGCAGCCCAAGGACTAGCGGTTCCTCCTACGAGCAGTACTTC
CASSPRTSGSSYEQYF
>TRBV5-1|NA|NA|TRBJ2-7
TGCGCCAGCAGCTCGGGGGACAGCTACGAGCAGTACTTC
CASSSGDSYEQYF
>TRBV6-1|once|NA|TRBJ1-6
TGTGCCAGTCTTCTCGAGGGGTGGGTTAATTCACCCCTCCACTTT
CASLLEGWVNSPLHF
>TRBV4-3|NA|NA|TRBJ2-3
TGCGCCAGCAGCCAAGACACGGGGGCAGATACGCAGTATTTT
CASSQDTGADTQYF
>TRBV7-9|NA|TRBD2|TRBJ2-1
TGTGCCAGCAGCTTTAGCGGGCGGCCTCCAGAGCAGTTCTTC
CASSFSGRPPEQFF
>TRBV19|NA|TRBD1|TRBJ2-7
TGTGCCAGTAGTAGTACCGGGACAGGGCGGCACGAGCAGTACTTC
CASSSTGTGRHEQYF
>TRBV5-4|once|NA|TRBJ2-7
TGTGCCAGCAGCCCCGACACTGCCCAGAGCTCCTACGAGCAGTACTTC
CASSPDTAQSSYEQYF
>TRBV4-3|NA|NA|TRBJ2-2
TGCGCCAGCAGCCAAGATATTAGGACAGTGGGCGAGATCGGGGAGCTGTTTTTT
CASSQDIRTVGEIGELFF
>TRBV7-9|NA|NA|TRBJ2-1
TGTGCCAGCAGAGGCCCCTTTCGTTTAAGCCTTTACAATGAGCAGTTCTTC
CASRGPFRLSLYNEQFF
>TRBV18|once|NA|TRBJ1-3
TGTGCCAGCTCACCACCGGTGTACTCTGGAAACACCATATATTTT
CASSPPVYSGNTIYF
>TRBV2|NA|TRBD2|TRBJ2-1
TGTGCCAGCAGGAGGACTAGCCGTAGCTCCTACAATGAGCAGTTCTTC
CASRRTSRSSYNEQFF
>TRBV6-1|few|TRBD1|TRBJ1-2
TGTGCCAGCACCGGAGGGACAGGGTTTGGCTACACCTTC
CASTGGTGFGYTF
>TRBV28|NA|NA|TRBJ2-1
TGTGCCAGCGCACCCCGCTCCTACAATGAGCAGTTCTTC
CASAPRSYNEQFF
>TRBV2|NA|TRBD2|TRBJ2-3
TGTGCCAGCAGCGCCGAGACTAGCGGGCGACAGTATTTT
CASSAETSGRQYF
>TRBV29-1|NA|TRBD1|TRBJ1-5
TGCAGCGTCGCCGGGACAGCTAATCAGCCCCAGCATTTT
CSVAGTANQPQHF
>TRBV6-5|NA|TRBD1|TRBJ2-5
TGTGCCAGCAGGATAACAGGGGGAGAGACCCAGTACTTC
CASRITGGETQYF
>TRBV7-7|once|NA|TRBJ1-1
TGTGCCAGCAGCTTAGGTACAGGGACTGAAGCTTTCTTT
CASSLGTGTEAFF
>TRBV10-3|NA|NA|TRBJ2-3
TGTGCCATCAGCCTGGGGGCCCACACAGATACGCAGTATTTT
CAISLGAHTDTQYF
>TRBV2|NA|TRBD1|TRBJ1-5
TGTGCCAGCGGGACAGGCAATAGCAATCAGCCCCAGCATTTT
CASGTGNSNQPQHF
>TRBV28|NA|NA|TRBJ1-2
TGTGCCAGCAGCATAGGGAATTCGGACTATGGCTACACCTTC
CASSIGNSDYGYTF
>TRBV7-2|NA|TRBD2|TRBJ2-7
TGTGCCAGCAGCCGGGACTACCGCTCCTACGAGCAGTACTTC
CASSRDYRSYEQYF